Below are 13 T cell receptor beta chains sequenced from a single sample in a study of T cell responses to AZD1222 COVID-19 vaccine. The table came from immunoSEQ multiplex PCR; TCRdb's copy has only in-frame clones and leaves some out. The sample records roughly 120,000 clones, 88% being singletons. The input for sequencing was peripheral blood, taken on day 0 of AZD1222 vaccination. These receptors were obtained from an adult in good health.

The V gene is TRBV4-2, the J gene TRBJ2-2; D unresolved. The length of the CDR3 is 17 residues. Germline loops: CDR1 LGHNA, CDR2 YNFKEQ. V gave up 0 bases and J gave up 2 bases, with 13 bases separating them. The CDR3 here is CASSQDRGRSNTGELFF. Written as DNA, the CDR3 is TGTGCCAGCAGCCAAGATCGTGGGCGGAGTAACACCGGGGAGCTGTTTTTT.

This clone came up once. As DNA, the CDR3 is TGTGCCAGCAGTTACGGGGGGACAGGGCGAACCGGGGAGCTGTTTTTT. Translation: CASSYGGTGRTGELFF. This chain connects TRBV6-5 to TRBJ2-2; 9 positions match TRBD1. In germline, CDR1 is MNHEY, CDR2 SVGAGI. Trimming took 2 bases from V and 5 from J; bases not matched to a gene: 6. This CDR3 comprises 16 residues.

The rearrangement uses TRBV27 and TRBJ2-7; 8 bases fit TRBD2. The CDR3 spans 16 residues. V was clipped by 6 bases and J by 1 base; unmatched bases: 11. Germline V gene lookup returns CDR1 MNHEY and CDR2 SMNVEV (reference sequence). The CDR3 is CASRPSSAGGSYEQYF. The CDR3 region has the DNA TGTGCCAGCAGACCCTCTTCCGCGGGAGGTTCCTACGAGCAGTACTTC.

This chain connects TRBV2 to TRBJ2-7; D is unresolved. The CDR3 loop spans 13 amino acids. V gave up 9 bases and J gave up 0 bases, with 12 bases separating them. CDR1 and CDR2 from the germline V gene are SNHLY and FYNNEI. CDR3 nucleotide sequence: TGTGCCAGTGAAGACCTAGGCTCCTACGAGCAGTACTTC. It yields the protein CASEDLGSYEQYF.

The chain couples TRBV4-1 to TRBJ2-7; 7 positions agree with TRBD1. V was clipped by 4 bases and J by 1 base; unmatched bases: 10. Germline CDR1 MGHRA, CDR2 YSYEKL. CDR3 size: 16 residues. In nucleotides, the CDR3 is TGCGCCAGCAGCCTTTCCCCCCGGGACAGATCCTACGAGCAGTACTTC. Residues: CASSLSPRDRSYEQYF.

The rearrangement links TRBV4-1 to TRBJ2-1; D is unclear. The CDR3 sequence is 16 residues long. From germline, CDR1 is MGHRA and CDR2 YSYEKL. With 1 base removed from V and 3 bases from J, the gap between germline ends came to 13 bases. In nucleotides, the CDR3 is TGCGCCAGCAGCCAAGTCCCCAGTATAATCTACAATGAGCAGTTCTTC. Translating it yields CASSQVPSIIYNEQFF.

The chain employs TRBV29-1 and TRBJ1-1; TRBD1 might be the D (5 bases). Between the trimmed V and J ends, which lost 5 bases and 6 bases, there was a span of 7 bases. Germline loops: CDR1 SQVTM, CDR2 ANQGSEA. The CDR3 runs 10 residues. The CDR3 loop reads CSVQGPEAFF. In DNA form, the CDR3 reads TGCAGCGTTCAGGGTCCTGAAGCTTTCTTT.

This clone came up once. V and J are TRBV27 and TRBJ1-1; D uncertain. The CDR3 loop spans 12 amino acids. From germline, CDR1 is MNHEY and CDR2 SMNVEV (reference sequence). Between the trimmed V and J ends, which lost 6 bases and 0 bases, there was a span of 5 bases. Here the CDR3 reads CASRSLNTEAFF. CDR3 nucleotides: TGTGCCAGCAGGTCGCTGAACACTGAAGCTTTCTTT.

The chain uses TRBV5-6 and TRBJ1-3, with no clear D. Between the trimmed V and J ends, which lost 3 bases and 7 bases, there was a span of 14 bases. The CDR3 loop spans 14 amino acids. Looked up from germline, CDR1 is SGHDT and CDR2 is YYEEEE. CDR3 nucleotides: TGTGCCAGCAGCTACCGGGTACTGGGGAACACCATATATTTT. It translates to CASSYRVLGNTIYF.

This clone turned up a few times. The chain uses TRBV10-3 and TRBJ1-1; D is possibly TRBD1 (5 bases). The V end lost 10 bases, the J end lost 5 bases, and 26 bases lay between the germline ends. The CDR3 has 16 residues. Germline lookup yields CDR1 ENHRY and CDR2 SYGVKD. Here the CDR3 reads CATRGSFAGYGTEAFF. The CDR3 DNA is TGTGCCACTCGAGGGAGCTTTGCAGGGTATGGGACTGAAGCTTTCTTT.

The chain has TRBV20-1 and TRBJ2-1; 11 positions match TRBD2. Unmatched junction bases numbered 17, after V lost 3 bases and J lost 7 bases. Germline-derived CDR1 and CDR2 are DFQATT and SNEGSKA (reference sequence). CDR3 size: 18 residues. CDR3 DNA: TGCAGTGCTAGTTCTGGTAGCGGGAGGGCCTCACTGGGGAATGAGCAGTTCTTC. Residues: CSASSGSGRASLGNEQFF.

The rearrangement links TRBV4-2 to TRBJ2-2; possible D gene TRBD2, 6 bases. Germline V gene sequence: CDR1 LGHNA, CDR2 YNFKEQ. V was trimmed by 1 base and J by 5 bases, leaving 14 bases between them. CDR3 size: 16 residues. In DNA form, the CDR3 reads TGTGCCAGCAGCCAAGGGGGGGAGCTGTCGACCGGGGAGCTGTTTTTT. Residues: CASSQGGELSTGELFF.

The V gene is TRBV13, the J gene TRBJ2-7; 7 bases align to TRBD1. The CDR3 is 14 residues long. Per germline, CDR1 PRHDT and CDR2 FYEKMQ (reference sequence). Losses at the gene ends were 4 bases for V and 9 bases for J; bases not matched to a gene: 12. The CDR3 is CASSSRQQGPGQYF. CDR3 nucleotide sequence: TGTGCCAGCAGCTCCAGACAACAGGGGCCGGGGCAGTACTTC.